The rows below give T cell receptor beta chains drawn from one sample of a study of OX40 agonist ivuxolimab in advanced cancers. Produced via immunoSEQ multiplex PCR; TCRdb's table is partial and in-frame only. Of around 69,000 clones in the sample, approximately 83% were seen once. The specimen was CD4+ or CD8+ T cells sorted from blood, collected in a trial of the OX40 agonist ivuxolimab. The receptors derive from an adult with an advanced solid tumor such as melanoma, head and neck, liver or kidney cancer. Both conserved end residues are part of each CDR3. A D gene is named only where the DNA matches it firmly. Clone size is stated in some rows and not others, as once, few, many or a class when expanded.

TRBV5-6	.	TRBJ1-5	.	12	TGTGCCAGCAGCTTTCGAAATCAGCCCCAGCATTTT	CASSFRNQPQHF
TRBV19	TRBD1	TRBJ1-2	.	13	TGTGCCAGTAGTAGAGGGACAGATCATGGCTACACCTTC	CASSRGTDHGYTF
TRBV5-4	.	TRBJ2-5	.	15	TGTGCCAGCAGCTTGGGCACTAGGCCGAAAGAGACCCAGTACTTC	CASSLGTRPKETQYF
TRBV7-9	.	TRBJ2-1	.	12	TGTGCCAGCAGCTTAGAGAGTAATGAGCAGTTCTTC	CASSLESNEQFF
TRBV2	.	TRBJ2-3	.	15	TGTGCCAGCAGTGAAAGGGCAGCGAGCACAGATACGCAGTATTTT	CASSERAASTDTQYF
TRBV2	.	TRBJ2-2	.	14	TGTGCCAGCAGTGACAGGGGGGGCCACGGGGAGCTGTTTTTT	CASSDRGGHGELFF
TRBV5-4	.	TRBJ2-7	.	15	TGTGCCAGCAGCTTTCCGGGACAAATGGCGGGCGAGCAGTACTTC	CASSFPGQMAGEQYF
TRBV5-1	.	TRBJ2-1	.	13	TGCGCCAGCAGCCTGGTCGGGCACAATGAGCAGTTCTTC	CASSLVGHNEQFF
TRBV6-5	.	TRBJ1-2	once	12	TGTGCCAGCAGGTCTTCTAGTTATGGCTACACCTTC	CASRSSSYGYTF
TRBV7-2	.	TRBJ2-1	.	13	TGTGCCAGCAGCTTAGGGCACAACAATGAGCAGTTCTTC	CASSLGHNNEQFF
TRBV5-1	TRBD2	TRBJ2-1	.	17	TGCGCCAGCAGCTCCGGGACTAGCGGGCAACCGCTCAATGAGCAGTTCTTC	CASSSGTSGQPLNEQFF
TRBV5-5	.	TRBJ2-7	.	16	TGTGCCAGCAGCTTGGCTATGGGGATGGGGGACGGGGAGCAGTACTTC	CASSLAMGMGDGEQYF
TRBV7-6	.	TRBJ2-7	.	14	TGTGCCAGCAGCCCAGGGGCCTGGAACTACGAGCAGTACTTC	CASSPGAWNYEQYF
TRBV5-1	.	TRBJ1-1	.	14	TGCGCCAGCAGACCGCGACAGGAGAGCTTTGAAGCTTTCTTT	CASRPRQESFEAFF
TRBV19	TRBD1	TRBJ1-6	.	16	TGTGCCAGTACCCGCGAGGGTCCAGGGGGGGGTTCACCCCTCCACTTT	CASTREGPGGGSPLHF
TRBV7-2	TRBD2	TRBJ2-5	.	14	TGTGCCAGCAGCTTACGCGGGAGGGCAGAGACCCAGTACTTC	CASSLRGRAETQYF
TRBV5-1	TRBD2	TRBJ2-2	.	16	TGCGCCAGCAGCTTGGCGAGCGGGAGGGCCACCGGGGAGCTGTTTTTT	CASSLASGRATGELFF
TRBV5-1	.	TRBJ2-3	.	15	TGCGCCAGCAGCCTCAGGGGGGTTTTGACAGATACGCAGTATTTT	CASSLRGVLTDTQYF
TRBV18	.	TRBJ2-7	.	16	TGTGCCAGCTCACAACGACAGCCACCTTCCCCCTACGAGCAGTACTTC	CASSQRQPPSPYEQYF
TRBV2	TRBD1	TRBJ2-1	.	15	TGTGCCAGCAGTGGCCGGGACAGGGCGAAGGGTGAGCAGTTCTTC	CASSGRDRAKGEQFF
TRBV11-2	.	TRBJ2-2	.	16	TGTGCCAGCAGCTTATCGTCCAGGGCGAACACCGGGGAGCTGTTTTTT	CASSLSSRANTGELFF
TRBV28	.	TRBJ1-2	.	12	TGTGCCAGCCGTGTCGGTAGCTATGGCTACACCTTC	CASRVGSYGYTF
TRBV21-1	.	TRBJ2-7	few	16	TGTGCCAGCAGCAAAGTCAGCGGGGGAACTAACTACGAGCAGTACTTC	CASSKVSGGTNYEQYF
TRBV6-1	.	TRBJ1-2	.	10	TGTGCCAGCAACGGCTATGGCTACACCTTC	CASNGYGYTF
TRBV9	.	TRBJ1-5	.	13	TGTGCCAGCAGCGTCGCGCCCAATCAGCCCCAGCATTTT	CASSVAPNQPQHF
TRBV7-2	.	TRBJ1-3	.	14	TGTGCCAGCAGCCCCGACAGCTCTGGAAACACCATATATTTT	CASSPDSSGNTIYF
TRBV10-1	.	TRBJ1-1	.	13	TGCGCCAGCAATACAGAGGTGAACACTGAAGCTTTCTTT	CASNTEVNTEAFF